The rows below give T cell receptor beta chains drawn from one sample of a study of human versus mouse CDR3 diversity and MHC coevolution. Repertoires were generated with immunoSEQ multiplex PCR, while TCRdb's copy carries only in-frame clones and drops some. The sample holds 60,000 or so clones, 85% to 95% seen once. Specimen: naive CD4+ T cells from blood. The receptors derive from a person aged 55 to 75 in good health. Both conserved end residues are part of each CDR3. D genes are given only for firm matches. Expanded clones get a size class; other rows say once, few or many, or leave the size out.

cdr3_nt: TGTGCCAGCAGTGTCCTAGCGGGAGGACGGGACGAGCAGTACTTC; cdr3_aa: CASSVLAGGRDEQYF; j_call: TRBJ2-7; clone_size: -; v_call: TRBV6-5; d_call: TRBD2
cdr3_nt: TGTGCCAGCAGCTTAGTGGCGGGAGGCTACGAGCAGTACTTC; cdr3_aa: CASSLVAGGYEQYF; j_call: TRBJ2-7; clone_size: -; v_call: TRBV7-6; d_call: TRBD2
cdr3_nt: TGTGCCAGCAGTTACTCGACGGGACACCGGGCCAACGTCCTGACTTTC; cdr3_aa: CASSYSTGHRANVLTF; j_call: TRBJ2-6; clone_size: -; v_call: TRBV6-5; d_call: -
cdr3_nt: TGTGCCAGCAGCTCCTACCTAGCGGGAACTAGCACAGATACGCAGTATTTT; cdr3_aa: CASSSYLAGTSTDTQYF; j_call: TRBJ2-3; clone_size: -; v_call: TRBV7-9; d_call: TRBD2
cdr3_nt: TGTGCCAGCAGCTTATCTAGCGGAAAAAAAGAGACCCAGTACTTC; cdr3_aa: CASSLSSGKKETQYF; j_call: TRBJ2-5; clone_size: -; v_call: TRBV7-2; d_call: TRBD2
cdr3_nt: TGTGCCAGTAGTCGGACAGGGGTAGGGTCTGAAGCTTTCTTT; cdr3_aa: CASSRTGVGSEAFF; j_call: TRBJ1-1; clone_size: few; v_call: TRBV19; d_call: TRBD1
cdr3_nt: TGTGCCAGCAGTTTTTGGTCGTCAGGCCCCGGGAACACTGAAGCTTTCTTT; cdr3_aa: CASSFWSSGPGNTEAFF; j_call: TRBJ1-1; clone_size: -; v_call: TRBV27; d_call: -
cdr3_nt: TGTGCCAGCAGCTCGGGACAGGGGAGAAGCGGGAGCAATCAGCCCCAGCATTTT; cdr3_aa: CASSSGQGRSGSNQPQHF; j_call: TRBJ1-5; clone_size: -; v_call: TRBV7-9; d_call: TRBD1
cdr3_nt: TGTGCCAGCCATAGCGGGAGGGCCTCCAACGAGCAGTACTTC; cdr3_aa: CASHSGRASNEQYF; j_call: TRBJ2-7; clone_size: -; v_call: TRBV2; d_call: TRBD2
cdr3_nt: TGTGCCACCAGCAGGGGACTTACTAGCGCGGAGCAGTTCTTC; cdr3_aa: CATSRGLTSAEQFF; j_call: TRBJ2-1; clone_size: -; v_call: TRBV15; d_call: TRBD2
cdr3_nt: TGTGCCTGGACGCTAGCGGGAGGGTCCGATACGCAGTATTTT; cdr3_aa: CAWTLAGGSDTQYF; j_call: TRBJ2-3; clone_size: once; v_call: TRBV30; d_call: TRBD2
cdr3_nt: TGTGCCAGCAGCCGCGGGGGGGAAGGTGGCTACACCTTC; cdr3_aa: CASSRGGEGGYTF; j_call: TRBJ1-2; clone_size: -; v_call: TRBV2; d_call: -
cdr3_nt: TGTGCCAGCAGCTTTGGCGGGAGCAGCGATGAGCAGTTCTTC; cdr3_aa: CASSFGGSSDEQFF; j_call: TRBJ2-1; clone_size: -; v_call: TRBV5-4; d_call: TRBD2
cdr3_nt: TGTGCCAGCAGCTACACCCATCCTAGACAAGAGACCCAGTACTTC; cdr3_aa: CASSYTHPRQETQYF; j_call: TRBJ2-5; clone_size: -; v_call: TRBV6-6; d_call: -
cdr3_nt: TGTGCCAGCAGCTCGGCGGCCAGGGGGCTTCAAATGGAGTACTTC; cdr3_aa: CASSSAARGLQMEYF; j_call: TRBJ2-5; clone_size: -; v_call: TRBV2; d_call: TRBD1
cdr3_nt: TGTGCCAGCTCACCAGCGGCAATCTACGAGCAGTACTTC; cdr3_aa: CASSPAAIYEQYF; j_call: TRBJ2-7; clone_size: -; v_call: TRBV18; d_call: -
cdr3_nt: TGTGCCAGCACTTGGAATCAGTTCGGGGAGACCCAGTACTTC; cdr3_aa: CASTWNQFGETQYF; j_call: TRBJ2-5; clone_size: -; v_call: TRBV7-8; d_call: -
cdr3_nt: TGTGCCAGCAGCCGAGAGACAGGGGGTGGGTACGAGCAGTACTTC; cdr3_aa: CASSRETGGGYEQYF; j_call: TRBJ2-7; clone_size: -; v_call: TRBV7-6; d_call: TRBD1
cdr3_nt: TGTGCCAGCAGCCAAGTTGTGGGCGCGGATACGCAGTATTTT; cdr3_aa: CASSQVVGADTQYF; j_call: TRBJ2-3; clone_size: -; v_call: TRBV14; d_call: -
cdr3_nt: TGTGCCAGCAGTGATCGGGGACAGGGACGGTCTTGGAATGAAAAACTGTTTTTT; cdr3_aa: CASSDRGQGRSWNEKLFF; j_call: TRBJ1-4; clone_size: -; v_call: TRBV6-1; d_call: TRBD1
cdr3_nt: TGCGCCAGCAGGTCCCGGACAGGGTACAATGAGCAGTTCTTC; cdr3_aa: CASRSRTGYNEQFF; j_call: TRBJ2-1; clone_size: -; v_call: TRBV5-1; d_call: TRBD1
cdr3_nt: TGTGCCAGCTCACCGCTACGGGACAGGGGCCCCGAGCAGTACTTC; cdr3_aa: CASSPLRDRGPEQYF; j_call: TRBJ2-7; clone_size: -; v_call: TRBV18; d_call: TRBD1
cdr3_nt: TGTGCCAGCAGCTTTCTTATCGCGGGAGTAGGCCACGAGCAGTACTTC; cdr3_aa: CASSFLIAGVGHEQYF; j_call: TRBJ2-7; clone_size: -; v_call: TRBV5-5; d_call: TRBD2
cdr3_nt: TGTGCCAGCAGCGCCAGGGGGCAGGACACCATATATTTT; cdr3_aa: CASSARGQDTIYF; j_call: TRBJ1-3; clone_size: -; v_call: TRBV6-5; d_call: TRBD1
cdr3_nt: TGTGCCAGTAGTATTGCGGTGGGACAGAGTAATTCACCCCTCCACTTT; cdr3_aa: CASSIAVGQSNSPLHF; j_call: TRBJ1-6; clone_size: -; v_call: TRBV19; d_call: TRBD1
cdr3_nt: TGTGCCAGCAGTCCTCTGACAGGGGGCACCGGGGAGCTGTTTTTT; cdr3_aa: CASSPLTGGTGELFF; j_call: TRBJ2-2; clone_size: -; v_call: TRBV27; d_call: TRBD1
cdr3_nt: TGCGCCAGCAGCTTAAATATGAACACTGAAGCTTTCTTT; cdr3_aa: CASSLNMNTEAFF; j_call: TRBJ1-1; clone_size: -; v_call: TRBV5-1; d_call: -
cdr3_nt: TGTGCCAGCAGCCAAACAGGGGGAGACCGGACCCAGTACTTC; cdr3_aa: CASSQTGGDRTQYF; j_call: TRBJ2-5; clone_size: -; v_call: TRBV7-2; d_call: TRBD1
cdr3_nt: TGTGCCAGTAGTAGTATTAGCGGGAGGGCCAGGGACAATGAGCAGTTCTTC; cdr3_aa: CASSSISGRARDNEQFF; j_call: TRBJ2-1; clone_size: once; v_call: TRBV19; d_call: TRBD2
cdr3_nt: TGTGCCAGCAGCTTGGGAGTTACCCAAGAGACCCAGTACTTC; cdr3_aa: CASSLGVTQETQYF; j_call: TRBJ2-5; clone_size: once; v_call: TRBV5-4; d_call: -
cdr3_nt: TGCGCCAGCAAACAACCGGGACAGGGGGTGACGGGGACCCAGTACTTC; cdr3_aa: CASKQPGQGVTGTQYF; j_call: TRBJ2-5; clone_size: -; v_call: TRBV4-1; d_call: TRBD1
cdr3_nt: TGCGCCAGCGCCGGGGGGAGGTACACATCCTCCTACGAGCAGTACTTC; cdr3_aa: CASAGGRYTSSYEQYF; j_call: TRBJ2-7; clone_size: -; v_call: TRBV10-2; d_call: TRBD2
cdr3_nt: TGCGCCAGCAACCGGGACAGTGCCACAGAGACCCAGTACTTC; cdr3_aa: CASNRDSATETQYF; j_call: TRBJ2-5; clone_size: -; v_call: TRBV5-1; d_call: TRBD1
cdr3_nt: TGTGCCAGCAGTTACAGTAGCGGGAGGCCCAACGAGCAGTACTTC; cdr3_aa: CASSYSSGRPNEQYF; j_call: TRBJ2-7; clone_size: -; v_call: TRBV6-5; d_call: TRBD2
cdr3_nt: TGCAGCGGTAACAGGTTGGGGAACACTGAAGCTTTCTTT; cdr3_aa: CSGNRLGNTEAFF; j_call: TRBJ1-1; clone_size: -; v_call: TRBV29-1; d_call: -
cdr3_nt: TGCAGCGTTGAAGAGCGGGCGGGTATAGGCGAGCAGTACTTC; cdr3_aa: CSVEERAGIGEQYF; j_call: TRBJ2-7; clone_size: -; v_call: TRBV29-1; d_call: -
cdr3_nt: TGCGCCAGCAGCATAGACAGGTCCTACAATGAGCAGTTCTTC; cdr3_aa: CASSIDRSYNEQFF; j_call: TRBJ2-1; clone_size: -; v_call: TRBV5-1; d_call: -
cdr3_nt: TGTGCCAGCAGCTTGGCCGGGTCGGGACAAGGGTATGGCTACACCTTC; cdr3_aa: CASSLAGSGQGYGYTF; j_call: TRBJ1-2; clone_size: once; v_call: TRBV5-6; d_call: -
cdr3_nt: TGTGCCAGCAGCCAGGGTGACACTGAAGCTTTCTTT; cdr3_aa: CASSQGDTEAFF; j_call: TRBJ1-1; clone_size: -; v_call: TRBV7-6; d_call: -
cdr3_nt: TGCGCCAGCAGACAGGGTAACTATGGCTACACCTTC; cdr3_aa: CASRQGNYGYTF; j_call: TRBJ1-2; clone_size: -; v_call: TRBV10-1; d_call: -
cdr3_nt: TGTGCCAGCAGCCCGAGAGGTGCAGATACGCAGTATTTT; cdr3_aa: CASSPRGADTQYF; j_call: TRBJ2-3; clone_size: -; v_call: TRBV11-2; d_call: -
cdr3_nt: TGCGCCAGCAGCTTGGAAGGGACTAGCGGAGACACAGATACGCAGTATTTT; cdr3_aa: CASSLEGTSGDTDTQYF; j_call: TRBJ2-3; clone_size: -; v_call: TRBV5-1; d_call: TRBD2
cdr3_nt: TGTGCCAGCAGCTTAAGGGGACAGGGGTACGAGCAGTACTTC; cdr3_aa: CASSLRGQGYEQYF; j_call: TRBJ2-7; clone_size: -; v_call: TRBV7-3; d_call: TRBD1
cdr3_nt: TGTGCCAGCGGTTCGGGAGAGGGCTATGGCTACACCTTC; cdr3_aa: CASGSGEGYGYTF; j_call: TRBJ1-2; clone_size: -; v_call: TRBV27; d_call: -
cdr3_nt: TGCGCCAGCAGCAGCTTCGAACAGACCTCTGGGGCCAACGTCCTGACTTTC; cdr3_aa: CASSSFEQTSGANVLTF; j_call: TRBJ2-6; clone_size: -; v_call: TRBV5-1; d_call: -
cdr3_nt: TGTGCCAGCAGCTTAGTGAGTAGCGGGAGGGCCGGTGAGCAGTTCTTC; cdr3_aa: CASSLVSSGRAGEQFF; j_call: TRBJ2-1; clone_size: -; v_call: TRBV5-6; d_call: TRBD2
cdr3_nt: TGTGCCAGCAGTTGGGGAATTAGCGCGTACAATGAGCAGTTCTTC; cdr3_aa: CASSWGISAYNEQFF; j_call: TRBJ2-1; clone_size: -; v_call: TRBV6-5; d_call: -
cdr3_nt: TGTGCCAGCAGTTGGGTGGGGGGATCGGGAGATGAAAAACTGTTTTTT; cdr3_aa: CASSWVGGSGDEKLFF; j_call: TRBJ1-4; clone_size: -; v_call: TRBV6-5; d_call: -
cdr3_nt: TGTGCCAGTAGTATAGGTAGGGGTTATAATTCACCCCTCCACTTT; cdr3_aa: CASSIGRGYNSPLHF; j_call: TRBJ1-6; clone_size: -; v_call: TRBV19; d_call: -
cdr3_nt: TGTGCCAGCTCACCCTTAGCGGGAGAAGGAAACATTCAGTACTTC; cdr3_aa: CASSPLAGEGNIQYF; j_call: TRBJ2-4; clone_size: -; v_call: TRBV18; d_call: TRBD2
cdr3_nt: TGTGCCAGCAGTCGCCTCACTAGCGGGAGCGGCGAGCAGTTCTTC; cdr3_aa: CASSRLTSGSGEQFF; j_call: TRBJ2-1; clone_size: -; v_call: TRBV6-5; d_call: TRBD2
cdr3_nt: TGTGCCAGCAGCTTACCTAACTTGGATACGCAGTATTTT; cdr3_aa: CASSLPNLDTQYF; j_call: TRBJ2-3; clone_size: once; v_call: TRBV7-6; d_call: -
cdr3_nt: TGTGCCAGCAGTTTATCGATAACAGGCTCCTACGAGCAGTACTTC; cdr3_aa: CASSLSITGSYEQYF; j_call: TRBJ2-7; clone_size: -; v_call: TRBV27; d_call: -
cdr3_nt: TGTGCCAGCAGCGTAGTCCCCCCCACTAGCGGGAGTGATCCCGGCTACGAGCAGTACTTC; cdr3_aa: CASSVVPPTSGSDPGYEQYF; j_call: TRBJ2-7; clone_size: -; v_call: TRBV9; d_call: TRBD2